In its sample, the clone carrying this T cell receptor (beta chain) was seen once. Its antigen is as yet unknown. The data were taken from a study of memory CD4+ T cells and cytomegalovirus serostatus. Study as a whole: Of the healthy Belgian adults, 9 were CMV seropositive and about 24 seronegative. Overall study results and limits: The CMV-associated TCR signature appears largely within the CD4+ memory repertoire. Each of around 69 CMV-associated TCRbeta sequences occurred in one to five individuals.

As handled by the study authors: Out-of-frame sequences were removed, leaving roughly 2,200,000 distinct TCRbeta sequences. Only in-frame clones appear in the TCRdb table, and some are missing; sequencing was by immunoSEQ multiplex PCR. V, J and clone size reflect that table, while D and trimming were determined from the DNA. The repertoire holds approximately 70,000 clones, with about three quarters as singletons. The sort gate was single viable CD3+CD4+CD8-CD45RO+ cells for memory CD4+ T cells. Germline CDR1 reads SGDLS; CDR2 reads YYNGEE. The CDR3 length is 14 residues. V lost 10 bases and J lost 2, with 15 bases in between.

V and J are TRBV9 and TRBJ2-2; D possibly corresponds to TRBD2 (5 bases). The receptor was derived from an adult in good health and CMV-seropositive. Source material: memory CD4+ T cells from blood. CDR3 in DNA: TGTGCCTCGACGTCGGGGATTAACACCGGGGAGCTGTTTTTT. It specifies CASTSGINTGELFF.